This entry concerns a single TCR beta chain. This entry comes from a study of blood T cells in healthy people across ages. For the second PCR, which ran for roughly 7 to 11 cycles, a sample-barcoded 5' primer and a J-beta primer mix were used. TCRdb passed the 5' RACE reads through MiXCR, listing each CDR3 protein once. The data hold about 290,000 distinct CDR3 sequences, with around 30% observed a single time. The sequenced sample consisted of blood. The source is a woman aged 70-85 years in good health.

This chain's CDR3 is CASSLQGKKAEKLFF. As DNA, the CDR3 is TGTGCCAGCAGCCTACAGGGAAAGAAGGCTGAAAAACTGTTTTTT. The genes are TRBV28 and TRBJ1-4; weak D call: TRBD1 (6 bases). This CDR3 comprises 15 residues. Trimming took 6 bases from V and 7 from J, leaving 18 bases between them. Per the germline V gene, CDR1 is MDHEN and CDR2 is SYDVKM. Filled out from reference TRBV28 and TRBJ1-4, the complete variable domain reads DVKVTQSSRYLVKRTGEKVFLECVQDMDHENMFWYRQDPGLGLRLIYFSYDVKMKEKGDIPEGYSVSREKKERFSLILESASTNQTSMYLCASSLQGKKAEKLFFGSGTQLSVL.